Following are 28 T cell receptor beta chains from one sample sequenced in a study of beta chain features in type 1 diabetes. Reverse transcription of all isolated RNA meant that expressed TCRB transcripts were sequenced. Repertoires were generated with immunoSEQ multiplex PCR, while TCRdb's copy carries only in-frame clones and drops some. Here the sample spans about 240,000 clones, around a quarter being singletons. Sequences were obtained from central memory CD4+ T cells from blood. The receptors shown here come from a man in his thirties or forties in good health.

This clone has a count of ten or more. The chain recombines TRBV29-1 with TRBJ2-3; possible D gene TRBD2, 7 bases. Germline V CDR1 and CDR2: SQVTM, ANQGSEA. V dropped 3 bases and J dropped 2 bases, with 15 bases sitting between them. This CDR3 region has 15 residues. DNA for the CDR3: TGCAGCGTTGAGGGGGGGCGGCGGGACACAGATACGCAGTATTTT. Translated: CSVEGGRRDTDTQYF.

The CDR3 region has the DNA TGCAGCGTTCGGAGTCCGGGACAGATTTTGGAGACCCAGTACTTC. Its protein product is CSVRSPGQILETQYF. The V call is TRBV29-1, the J call TRBJ2-5, with 7 bases fitting TRBD1. Germline CDR1 reads SQVTM; CDR2 reads ANQGSEA. V gave up 5 bases and J gave up 5 bases; unmatched junction bases: 14. The CDR3 consists of 15 residues.

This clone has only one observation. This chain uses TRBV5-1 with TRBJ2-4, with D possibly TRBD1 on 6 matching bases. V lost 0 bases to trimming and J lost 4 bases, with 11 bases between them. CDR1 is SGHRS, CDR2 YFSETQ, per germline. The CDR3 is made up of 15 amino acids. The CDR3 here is CASSLVGAGKNIQYF. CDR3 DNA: TGCGCCAGCAGCTTGGTGGGGGCCGGGAAAAACATTCAGTACTTC.

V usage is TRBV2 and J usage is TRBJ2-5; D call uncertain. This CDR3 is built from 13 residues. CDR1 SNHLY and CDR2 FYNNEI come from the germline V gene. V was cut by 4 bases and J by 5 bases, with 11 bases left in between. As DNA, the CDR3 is TGTGCCAGCAGTGTTGGTGGGCCTGAGACCCAGTACTTC. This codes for CASSVGGPETQYF.

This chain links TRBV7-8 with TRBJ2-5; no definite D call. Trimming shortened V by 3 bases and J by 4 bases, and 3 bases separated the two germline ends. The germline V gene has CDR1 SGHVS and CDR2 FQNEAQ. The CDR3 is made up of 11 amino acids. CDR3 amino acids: CASSFVETQYF. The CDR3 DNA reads TGTGCCAGCAGCTTCGTAGAGACCCAGTACTTC.

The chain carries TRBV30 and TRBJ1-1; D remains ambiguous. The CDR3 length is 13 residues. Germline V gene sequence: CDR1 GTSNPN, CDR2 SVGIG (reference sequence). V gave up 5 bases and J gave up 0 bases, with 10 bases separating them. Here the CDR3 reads CAWENQVNTEAFF. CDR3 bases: TGTGCCTGGGAGAATCAGGTGAACACTGAAGCTTTCTTT.

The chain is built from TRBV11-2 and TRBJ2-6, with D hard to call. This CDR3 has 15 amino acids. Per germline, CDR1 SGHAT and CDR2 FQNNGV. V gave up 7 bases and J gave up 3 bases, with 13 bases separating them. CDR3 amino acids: CASTPTVGGANVLTF. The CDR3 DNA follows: TGTGCCAGCACCCCGACGGTCGGTGGGGCCAACGTCCTGACTTTC.

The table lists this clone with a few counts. CDR3 sequence (DNA): TGTGCCAGCATGGGGCGGACAGCCAAAAACATTCAGTACTTC. Protein: CASMGRTAKNIQYF. The chain carries TRBV27 and TRBJ2-4; D might be TRBD1 (5 bases). Germline CDR1 MNHEY, CDR2 SMNVEV (reference sequence). The CDR3 totals 14 residues. V was trimmed by 7 bases and J by 0 bases, leaving 10 bases between them.

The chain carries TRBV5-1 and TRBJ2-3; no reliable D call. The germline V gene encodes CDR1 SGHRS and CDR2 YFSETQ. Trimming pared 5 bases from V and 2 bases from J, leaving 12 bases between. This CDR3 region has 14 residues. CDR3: CASRPSSSTDTQYF. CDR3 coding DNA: TGCGCCAGCAGACCGTCGAGTTCCACAGATACGCAGTATTTT.

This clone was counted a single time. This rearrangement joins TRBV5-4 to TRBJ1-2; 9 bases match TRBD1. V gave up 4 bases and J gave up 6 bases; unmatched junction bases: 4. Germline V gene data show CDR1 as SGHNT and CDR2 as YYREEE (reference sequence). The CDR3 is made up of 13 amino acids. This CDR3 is CASSPWTGDGYTF. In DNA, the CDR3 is TGTGCCAGCAGCCCCTGGACAGGGGATGGCTACACCTTC. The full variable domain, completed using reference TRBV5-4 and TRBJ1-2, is ETGVTQSPTHLIKTRGQQVTLRCSSQSGHNTVSWYQQALGQGPQFIFQYYREEENGRGNFPPRFSGLQFPNYSSELNVNALELDDSALYLCASSPWTGDGYTFGSGTRLTVV.

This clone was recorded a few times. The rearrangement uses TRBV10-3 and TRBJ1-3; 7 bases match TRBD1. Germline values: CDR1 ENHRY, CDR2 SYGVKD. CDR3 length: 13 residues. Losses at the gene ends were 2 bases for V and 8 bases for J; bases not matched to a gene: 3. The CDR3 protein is CAISENRGYTIYF. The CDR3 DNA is TGTGCCATCAGTGAGAACAGGGGTTACACCATATATTTT.

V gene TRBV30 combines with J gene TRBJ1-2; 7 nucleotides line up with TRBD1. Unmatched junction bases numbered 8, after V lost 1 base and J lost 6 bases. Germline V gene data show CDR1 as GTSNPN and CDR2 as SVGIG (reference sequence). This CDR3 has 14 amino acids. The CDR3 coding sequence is TGTGCCTGGAGTGCGAACAGGGGCGGGGATGGCTACACCTTC. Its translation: CAWSANRGGDGYTF.

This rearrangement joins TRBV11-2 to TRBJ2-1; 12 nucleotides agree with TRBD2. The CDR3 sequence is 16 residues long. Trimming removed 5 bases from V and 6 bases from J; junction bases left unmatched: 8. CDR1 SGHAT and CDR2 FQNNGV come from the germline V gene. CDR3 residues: CASSGRLAGAGNEQFF. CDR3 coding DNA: TGTGCCAGCAGCGGGCGACTAGCGGGGGCGGGCAATGAGCAGTTCTTC.

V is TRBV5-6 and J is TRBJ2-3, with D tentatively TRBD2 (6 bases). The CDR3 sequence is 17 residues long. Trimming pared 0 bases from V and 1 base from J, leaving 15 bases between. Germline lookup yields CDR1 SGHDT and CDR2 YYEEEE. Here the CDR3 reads CASSLGGSRERTDTQYF. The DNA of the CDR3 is TGTGCCAGCAGCTTGGGAGGGTCGCGGGAACGCACAGATACGCAGTATTTT.

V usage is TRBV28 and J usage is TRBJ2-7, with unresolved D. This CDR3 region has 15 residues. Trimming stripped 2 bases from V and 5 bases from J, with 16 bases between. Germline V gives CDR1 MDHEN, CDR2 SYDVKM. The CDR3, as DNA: TGTGCCAGCAGTTTACTGGCAGAAGGTTTCAACGAGCAGTACTTC. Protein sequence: CASSLLAEGFNEQYF.

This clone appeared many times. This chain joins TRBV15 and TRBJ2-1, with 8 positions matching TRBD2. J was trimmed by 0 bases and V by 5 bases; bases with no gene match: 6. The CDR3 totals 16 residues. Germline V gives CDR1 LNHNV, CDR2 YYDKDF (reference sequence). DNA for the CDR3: TGTGCCACCAGCGGGAGAAGCGGGAGCTCCTACAATGAGCAGTTCTTC. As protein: CATSGRSGSSYNEQFF. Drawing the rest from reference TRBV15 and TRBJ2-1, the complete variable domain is DAMVIQNPRYQVTQFGKPVTLSCSQTLNHNVMYWYQQKSSQAPKLLFHYYDKDFNNEADTPDNFQSRRPNTSFCFLDIRSPGLGDTAMYLCATSGRSGSSYNEQFFGPGTRLTVL.

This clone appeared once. CDR3 bases: TGTGCCAGCAGTTACTCTCGAGCTGGAAACGAGCAGTACTTC. Protein product: CASSYSRAGNEQYF. The chain has TRBV6-5 and TRBJ2-7; D unclear. Germline V gene sequence: CDR1 MNHEY, CDR2 SVGAGI. CDR3 length equals 14 residues. The V gene lost 0 bases and the J gene lost 5 bases, with 11 bases spanning the gap.

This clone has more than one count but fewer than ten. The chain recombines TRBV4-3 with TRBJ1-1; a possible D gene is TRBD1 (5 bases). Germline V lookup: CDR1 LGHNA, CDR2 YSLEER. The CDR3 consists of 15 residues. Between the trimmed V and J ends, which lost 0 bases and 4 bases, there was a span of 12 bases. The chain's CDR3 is CASSQDYGRVTEAFF. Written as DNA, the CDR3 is TGCGCCAGCAGCCAAGATTACGGCAGGGTCACTGAAGCTTTCTTT.

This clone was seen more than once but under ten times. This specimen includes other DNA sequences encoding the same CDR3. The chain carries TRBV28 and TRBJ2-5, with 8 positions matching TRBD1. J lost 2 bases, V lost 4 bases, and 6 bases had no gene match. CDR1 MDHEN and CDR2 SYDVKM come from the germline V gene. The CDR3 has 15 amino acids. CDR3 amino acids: CASSSLGQGQETQYF. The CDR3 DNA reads TGTGCCAGCAGTTCCCTCGGACAGGGACAAGAGACCCAGTACTTC. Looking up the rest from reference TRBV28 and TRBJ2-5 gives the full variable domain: DVKVTQSSRYLVKRTGEKVFLECVQDMDHENMFWYRQDPGLGLRLIYFSYDVKMKEKGDIPEGYSVSREKKERFSLILESASTNQTSMYLCASSSLGQGQETQYFGPGTRLLVL.

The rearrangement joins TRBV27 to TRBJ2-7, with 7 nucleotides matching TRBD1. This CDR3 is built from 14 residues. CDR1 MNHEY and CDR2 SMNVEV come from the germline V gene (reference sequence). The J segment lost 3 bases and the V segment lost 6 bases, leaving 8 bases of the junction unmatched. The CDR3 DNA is TGTGCCAGCAGCCCGCGCCGGGACAGCTACGAGCAGTACTTC. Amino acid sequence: CASSPRRDSYEQYF.

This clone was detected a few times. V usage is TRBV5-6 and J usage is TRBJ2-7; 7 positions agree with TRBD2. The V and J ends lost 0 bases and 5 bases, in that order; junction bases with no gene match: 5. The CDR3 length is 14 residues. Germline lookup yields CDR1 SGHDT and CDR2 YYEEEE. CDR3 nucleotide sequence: TGTGCCAGCAGCTTGGGGACTAGACTCCACGAGCAGTACTTC. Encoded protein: CASSLGTRLHEQYF.

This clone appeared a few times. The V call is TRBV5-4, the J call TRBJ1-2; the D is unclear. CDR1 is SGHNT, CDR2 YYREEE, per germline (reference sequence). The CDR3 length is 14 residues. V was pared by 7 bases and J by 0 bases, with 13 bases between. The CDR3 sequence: CASRGDLTNYGYTF. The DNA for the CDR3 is TGTGCCAGCCGCGGTGACCTGACTAACTATGGCTACACCTTC.

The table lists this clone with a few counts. CDR3 loop: CASSLGVTGEKLFF. CDR3 DNA sequence: TGCGCCAGCAGCTTGGGCGTAACAGGGGAAAAACTGTTTTTT. V and J are TRBV5-1 and TRBJ1-4, with D perhaps matching TRBD1 (6 bases). This CDR3 is built from 14 residues. The V gene's germline CDR1 is SGHRS and CDR2 YFSETQ. V gave up 0 bases and J gave up 8 bases, with 11 bases separating them.

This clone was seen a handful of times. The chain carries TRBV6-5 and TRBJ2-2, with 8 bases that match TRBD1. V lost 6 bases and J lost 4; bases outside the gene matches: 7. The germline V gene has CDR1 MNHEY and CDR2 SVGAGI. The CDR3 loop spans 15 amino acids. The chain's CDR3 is CASSSRTGSTGELFF. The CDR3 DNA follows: TGTGCCAGCAGCTCTCGGACAGGGAGCACCGGGGAGCTGTTTTTT.

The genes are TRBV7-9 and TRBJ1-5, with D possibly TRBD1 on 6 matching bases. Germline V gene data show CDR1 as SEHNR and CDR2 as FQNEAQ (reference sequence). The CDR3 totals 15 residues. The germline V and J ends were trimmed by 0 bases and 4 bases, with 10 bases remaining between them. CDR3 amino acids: CASSLARQGNQPQHF. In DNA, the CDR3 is TGTGCCAGCAGCTTAGCACGGCAGGGGAATCAGCCCCAGCATTTT. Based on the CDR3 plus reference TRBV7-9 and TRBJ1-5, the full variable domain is DTGVSQNPRHKITKRGQNVTFRCDPISEHNRLYWYRQTLGQGPEFLTYFQNEAQLEKSRLLSDRFSAERPKGSFSTLEIQRTEQGDSAMYLCASSLARQGNQPQHFGDGTRLSIL.

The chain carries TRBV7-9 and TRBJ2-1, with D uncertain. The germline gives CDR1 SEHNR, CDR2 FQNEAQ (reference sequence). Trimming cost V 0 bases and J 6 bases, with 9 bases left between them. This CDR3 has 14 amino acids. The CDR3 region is CASSLALSGNEQFF. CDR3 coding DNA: TGTGCCAGCAGCTTAGCGCTAAGTGGCAATGAGCAGTTCTTC. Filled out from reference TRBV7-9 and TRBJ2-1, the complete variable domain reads DTGVSQNPRHKITKRGQNVTFRCDPISEHNRLYWYRQTLGQGPEFLTYFQNEAQLEKSRLLSDRFSAERPKGSFSTLEIQRTEQGDSAMYLCASSLALSGNEQFFGPGTRLTVL.

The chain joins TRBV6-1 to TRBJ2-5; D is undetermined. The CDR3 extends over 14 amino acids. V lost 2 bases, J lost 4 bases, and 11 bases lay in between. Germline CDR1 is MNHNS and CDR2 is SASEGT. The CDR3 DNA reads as TGTGCCAGCAGTGAAAGGGTCTTGAGAGAGACCCAGTACTTC. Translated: CASSERVLRETQYF.

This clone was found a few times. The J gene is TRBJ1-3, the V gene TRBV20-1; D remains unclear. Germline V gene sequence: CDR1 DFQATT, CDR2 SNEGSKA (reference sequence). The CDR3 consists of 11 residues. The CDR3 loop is CSASRGNTIYF. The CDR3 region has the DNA TGCAGCGCCAGTCGTGGAAACACCATATATTTT.